This T cell receptor beta chain was sequenced in a study of CD8+ T cells in alopecia areata. Sequencing templates came from extracted RNA that was reverse transcribed into cDNA. Generated by immunoSEQ multiplex PCR, the TCRdb table keeps only in-frame clones and is missing some. The sample lists about 13,000 clones; about 65% were seen once. Stated treatment: oral pan-JAK inhibitor, 5-10 mg twice daily. Alopecia areata patients provided lesional scalp punch biopsies and peripheral blood. This clone has only a few counts. This sequence was found in a human donor with alopecia areata. The sequenced sample was skin, obtained at week 4, from a patient treated with tofacitinib.

For the CDR3, the DNA is TGCGCCAGCAGCTTGGCGCCGGGACAGGGGAACTATGGCTACACCTTC. Amino acid sequence: CASSLAPGQGNYGYTF. The V call is TRBV5-1, the J call TRBJ1-2; 10 bases line up with TRBD1. The CDR3 spans 16 residues. The V segment lost 0 bases and the J segment 2 bases; nucleotides outside the gene matches: 4. Germline V gene sequence: CDR1 SGHRS, CDR2 YFSETQ.